The 8 T cell receptor beta chains below were found in one sample sequenced in a study of CD8 T cells in Susac syndrome. Reverse transcription of roughly 0.5 to 1 ug RNA used random hexamers. One entry per CDR3 protein results from TCRdb running MiXCR on the immunoSEQ multiplex PCR reads. The repertoire consists of around 79,000 distinct CDR3 sequences, with approximately 94% occurring once and the leading ten covering approximately 0.4%. Sequencing was carried out using CD8+ T cells from PBMCs. All receptors come from a human donor with multiple sclerosis.

The chain recombines TRBV3-1 with TRBJ2-1, with D maybe TRBD2 (6 bases). Germline CDR1 LGHDT, CDR2 YNNKEL (reference sequence). The CDR3 is 17 amino acids. The germline V and J ends were trimmed by 4 bases and 0 bases, with 16 bases remaining between them. The CDR3 DNA reads as TGTGCCAGCAGCCCCGGCCCGGGGGAACCCTCCTACAATGAGCAGTTCTTC. Translating gives CASSPGPGEPSYNEQFF.

This clonotype was detected once. The J gene is TRBJ1-2, the V gene TRBV9; unclear D gene. V dropped 5 bases and J dropped 4 bases, with 12 bases sitting between them. There are 13 residues in the CDR3. Germline V gene lookup returns CDR1 SGDLS and CDR2 YYNGEE. CDR3 loop: CASSGLLGYGYTF. The CDR3 nucleotides are TGTGCCAGCAGTGGCCTTTTAGGCTATGGCTACACCTTC.

The genes are TRBV5-6 and TRBJ1-1; D unclear. V was cut by 3 bases and J by 0 bases, with 12 bases left in between. The CDR3 spans 15 residues. CDR1 is SGHDT and CDR2 is YYEEEE in the germline V gene. DNA of the CDR3: TGTGCCAGCAGCTCAAAGAGGGCCATGAACACTGAAGCTTTCTTT. Its translation is CASSSKRAMNTEAFF.

This clonotype was seen just once. The genes are TRBV25-1 and TRBJ2-7, with D uncertain. Between the trimmed V and J ends, which lost 3 bases and 7 bases, there was a span of 7 bases. Germline lookup yields CDR1 MGHDK and CDR2 SYGVNS. This CDR3 spans 11 amino acids. CDR3 protein: CASSDGEEQYF. The DNA for the CDR3 is TGTGCCAGCAGTGATGGAGAGGAGCAGTACTTC.

V gene TRBV9 combines with J gene TRBJ1-6; no clear D gene. CDR1 and CDR2 (germline): SGDLS, YYNGEE. The CDR3 has 14 amino acids. V was clipped by 0 bases and J by 4 bases, with 5 bases between them. CDR3 region: CASSVGRYNSPLHF. DNA of the CDR3: TGTGCCAGCAGCGTAGGACGGTATAATTCACCCCTCCACTTT.

The genes are TRBV19 and TRBJ2-7; D remains unclear. Germline values: CDR1 LNHDA, CDR2 SQIVND (reference sequence). The CDR3 has 12 amino acids. Deletions cut 4 bases from V and 5 bases from J, with 9 bases between. CDR3 sequence reads: CASSTLPHEQYF. CDR3 in DNA: TGTGCCAGTAGTACCCTCCCCCACGAGCAGTACTTC. The whole variable domain, filled in from reference TRBV19 and TRBJ2-7, reads DGGITQSPKYLFRKEGQNVTLSCEQNLNHDAMYWYRQDPGQGLRLIYYSQIVNDFQKGDIAEGYSVSREKKESFPLTVTSAQKNPTAFYLCASSTLPHEQYFGPGTRLTVT.

The chain employs TRBV6-5 and TRBJ2-7; D unclear. The CDR3 totals 13 residues. Deletions cut 5 bases from V and 6 bases from J, with 14 bases between. Germline values: CDR1 MNHEY, CDR2 SVGAGI. CDR3 DNA: TGTGCCAGCAGTGCCGGGCCCAACGTCGAGCAGTACTTC. Translated: CASSAGPNVEQYF.

This clonotype was counted a single time. This rearrangement joins TRBV27 to TRBJ2-7; no definite D call. Germline V gives CDR1 MNHEY, CDR2 SMNVEV (reference sequence). The CDR3 runs 13 residues. V gave up 0 bases and J gave up 5 bases, with 8 bases separating them. The CDR3 coding sequence is TGTGCCAGCAGTTTATCAGACGCGAACGAGCAGTACTTC. It codes for CASSLSDANEQYF.